Listed below are T cell receptor beta chains from one sample, sequenced in a study of blood T cell repertoires in COVID-19. Clones were sequenced by immunoSEQ multiplex PCR, and TCRdb holds only the in-frame ones, with some missing. Among hundreds of thousands of clones listed, around 89% were seen once. Sequenced input: peripheral blood. The source is a woman in her 30s with acute or convalescent COVID-19. CDR3s include the opening cysteine and the closing phenylalanine or tryptophan. D genes are given only for firm matches. Where a row states a size, it is once, few, many or the class of an expanded clone; other rows omit it.

>-|TRBV28|-|TRBJ2-7
TGTGCCAGCAGCCCCAGCTCCTACGAGCAGTACTTC
CASSPSSYEQYF
>TRBD1|TRBV11-2|-|TRBJ2-7
TGTGCCAGCAGCTTAGACAGATCAGGGGGCGAGCAGTACTTC
CASSLDRSGGEQYF
>-|TRBV14|-|TRBJ2-1
TGTGCCAGCAGCCGGCAGGGTCGAAATGAGCAGTTCTTC
CASSRQGRNEQFF
>TRBD2|TRBV6-1|once|TRBJ2-3
TGTGCCAGCAGTGAAAAGTTTAGCGGGGGGGACACAGATACGCAGTATTTT
CASSEKFSGGDTDTQYF
>TRBD2|TRBV11-2|-|TRBJ2-3
TGTGCCAGCAACCTAGCGGGGGCAGATACGCAGTATTTT
CASNLAGADTQYF
>-|TRBV20-1|-|TRBJ2-1
TGCAGTGCCGAATCCGGGGGTTTGATGTTCTTC
CSAESGGLMFF
>-|TRBV27|once|TRBJ1-2
TGTGCCAGCAGTTTAAGCCCTCAAGGGGGGGATGGCTACACCTTC
CASSLSPQGGDGYTF
>-|TRBV3-1/TRBV3-2|few|TRBJ1-1
TGTGCCAGCAGCCAAGACAGGGGTCTAATGAACACTGAAGCTTTCTTT
CASSQDRGLMNTEAFF
>-|TRBV11-2|-|TRBJ2-3
TGTGCCAGCAGACTTAGGTACCTCCTAGTGGCAGATACGCAGTATTTT
CASRLRYLLVADTQYF
>TRBD2|TRBV5-4|-|TRBJ2-1
TGTGCCAGCAGCTTGGCCAAGGCGGGGGGGTACAATGAGCAGTTCTTC
CASSLAKAGGYNEQFF
>-|TRBV7-2|-|TRBJ1-1
TGTGCCAGCAGCTCACCGGGTGAAGCTTTCTTT
CASSSPGEAFF
>-|TRBV3-1/TRBV3-2|-|TRBJ1-1
TGTGCCAGCAGTCTATCGGGTCCCAACACTGAAGCTTTCTTT
CASSLSGPNTEAFF
>-|TRBV19|few|TRBJ1-1
TGTGCCAGTAGCCGTGACCCACAGGGGAACACTGAAGCTTTCTTT
CASSRDPQGNTEAFF
>-|TRBV19|-|TRBJ2-7
TGTGCCAGTAAACGGGGGGCCGAGCAGTACTTC
CASKRGAEQYF
>-|TRBV19|-|TRBJ1-6
TGTGCCAGTAGTATAGTAGGACTACATTCACCCCTCCACTTT
CASSIVGLHSPLHF
>-|TRBV21-1|-|TRBJ1-5
TGTGCCAGCAGCAAAGTATTGATACAGTCCTATAGCAATCAGCCCCAGCATTTT
CASSKVLIQSYSNQPQHF
>-|TRBV24-1|-|TRBJ1-1
TGTGCCACCAGTGATTCCGCGGGGGGCGGTGCTTTCTTT
CATSDSAGGGAFF
>TRBD2|TRBV6-5|-|TRBJ2-7
TGTGCCAGCAGCACCCCTAGCGGGGTCTACGAGCAGTACTTC
CASSTPSGVYEQYF
>-|TRBV28|-|TRBJ1-2
TGTGCCAGCAGTTTCAAGGGGGGGCGCCGTGGCTACACCTTC
CASSFKGGRRGYTF
>-|TRBV19|once|TRBJ2-6
TGTGCCAGTAGTATTATTGCAGGTGACCTCTTTGGGGCCAACGTCCTGACTTTC
CASSIIAGDLFGANVLTF
>-|TRBV9|-|TRBJ2-3
TGTGCCAGCAGCACAGACACGGATGCATCGGATACGCAGTATTTT
CASSTDTDASDTQYF
>-|TRBV7-3|-|TRBJ2-5
TGTGCCAGCAGCTTAAGGGCAGGGGCATGGGAGACCCAGTACTTC
CASSLRAGAWETQYF
>-|TRBV13|-|TRBJ2-6
TGTGCCAGCCACGCTGGACAACAGGTAGTAGCTGGGGCCAACGTCCTGACTTTC
CASHAGQQVVAGANVLTF
>-|TRBV15|-|TRBJ2-1
TGTGCCACCAGCAGAGGGGCGGGGGCCAACTACAATGAGCAGTTCTTC
CATSRGAGANYNEQFF
>-|TRBV6-2/TRBV6-3|-|TRBJ2-3
TGTGCCAGCAGTACTCAGGGGAGCTCGGAACCAGACACAGATACGCAGTATTTT
CASSTQGSSEPDTDTQYF
>-|TRBV9|-|TRBJ2-2
TGTGCCAGCAGCGCCCGCCGGGTGCTAGGTGACACCGGGGAGCTGTTTTTT
CASSARRVLGDTGELFF
>-|TRBV5-5|-|TRBJ1-1
TGTGCCAGCAGCCTGGGGAGTACTGAAGCTTTCTTT
CASSLGSTEAFF
>-|TRBV5-1|-|TRBJ1-3
TGCGCCAGCAGCGGGGGGTCGTCAGGAAACACCATATATTTT
CASSGGSSGNTIYF
>-|TRBV20-1|once|TRBJ2-7
TGCAGTGCTAGTGGGCCAGCGGCGGGCGAGCAGTACTTC
CSASGPAAGEQYF